Reported below is one T cell receptor beta chain. It has no known antigen specificity. No base quality information exists; no much larger clone differs at one position. High-throughput TCR beta sequencing profiled peripheral blood CD8+ and CD4+ T cells from healthy donors, Susac syndrome patients and multiple sclerosis patients. Healthy donors were included as age- and sex-matched controls. Bulk CD8+ and CD4+ T cells were purified by magnetic negative isolation, whereas CD8+ TEMRA cells were enriched by FACS. Blood was drawn into EDTA tubes, processed within 24 hours, and PBMCs were isolated by density gradient centrifugation. PBMCs destined for TCR sequencing were cryopreserved in liquid nitrogen and later thawed in a 37 °C water bath. A purity of at least 90% was achieved for sorted or isolated CD4+, CD8+ and CD8+ TEMRA cells. These data are taken from a study of CD8 T cells in Susac syndrome (dated by TCRdb to 2018 to 2020). About the study as a whole: The study used repertoire sequencing to test whether antigen drove CD8+ T cell activation and differentiation in Susac syndrome. Points the paper makes about the study in general: The number of individuals in the TCR sequencing and HLA analysis was recognized as being relatively small.

RNA was extracted using the RNeasy kit, and roughly 0.45 to 1 microgram was reverse transcribed with random hexamers. TCR beta CDR3 regions were amplified with the immunoSEQ multiplex PCR assay covering 54 Vbeta and 13 Jbeta segments. PCR amplification bias was corrected by using a synthetic template baseline for primer optimization and computational correction. In the authors' own workflow: Reads were annotated to V, D and J genes per IMGT and analyzed with immunoSEQ Analyzer, keeping only productive sequences. To calculate clonality, Shannon entropy was normalized by log2 of the number of productive unique sequences and then subtracted from one. For each patient and control, public and private clones were evaluated among the 100 most prevalent clones. A clone was defined as Susac-specific if it was absent from the healthy and MS cohorts, from roughly 990 published viral clones and from other ImmuneACCESS disease sequences. TCRdb reprocessing: public reads trimmed at Q25 with fastp, clones called with MiXCR, in-frame beta chains kept. Rows are unified per CDR3 protein, each entry keeping the most common DNA and genes. These V and J calls originate from TCRdb's pipeline instead of the authors' own analysis. For this sample the table gives approximately 160,000 distinct CDR3 sequences, of which roughly 95% were detected only once. More than 0.13% of the sample rests with the top ten.

The trim is 0 bases for V and 3 bases for J, with a gap of 8 bases between the germline ends. The germline V gene (reference sequence) supplies CDR1 DFQATT and CDR2 SNEGSKA. From cysteine to phenylalanine, the CDR3 is 13 amino acids long. The CDR3 DNA has 39 bases and is translated from base 1. The chain was built from TRBV20-1 and TRBJ1-1; the D gene is possibly TRBD1, with 6 bases matching. The receptor's source is a human donor in good health. The sample was CD4+ T cells from PBMCs. The CDR3 protein sequence reads: CSAREDSYTEAFF. In nucleotides, the sequence is TGCAGTGCTAGAGAGGACAGCTACACTGAAGCTTTCTTT.